Shown below are 26 T cell receptor beta chains from a single sample sequenced in a study of blood T cells in healthy people across ages. Using a J-beta primer mix together with a sample-barcoded 5' primer, a second PCR was run for about 6 to 11 cycles. MiXCR was run by TCRdb on the 5' RACE reads, yielding one entry per CDR3 protein. The table records around 1.7 million distinct CDR3 sequences, 28% of them present only once. Sequencing was done on a sample of blood. The receptors stem from a woman in her twenties or thirties in good health.

The V and J genes are TRBV2 and TRBJ2-5, with TRBD2 matching 10 bases. CDR1 is SNHLY, CDR2 FYNNEI, per germline. The CDR3 has 15 amino acids. The V gene end was trimmed by 5 bases and the J gene end by 4 bases; junction bases not matched to a gene: 7. CDR3 region: CASSFTAGGGETQYF. In DNA form, the CDR3 reads TGTGCCAGCAGTTTCACAGCGGGAGGGGGAGAGACCCAGTACTTC.

There are a few counts of this clonotype. A clone one base away is much larger, so this may be a read error. The CDR3 loop reads CSVEGQGLSGHTF. The CDR3 DNA sequence: TGCAGCGTTGAGGGACAGGGCCTATCTGGCCACACCTTC. This sequence joins TRBV29-1 and TRBJ1-2; 9 bases map to TRBD1. The CDR3 length is 13 residues. From germline, CDR1 is SQVTM and CDR2 ANQGSEA. The complete variable domain, with remaining parts taken from reference TRBV29-1 and TRBJ1-2, reads SAVISQKPSRDICQRGTSLTIQCQVDSQVTMMFWYRQQPGQSLTLIATANQGSEATYESGFVIDKFPISRPNLTFSTLTVSNMSPEDSSIYLCSVEGQGLSGHTFGSGTRLTVV.

This clonotype was seen at least ten times. The V call is TRBV18, the J call TRBJ2-7, with 10 bases lining up with TRBD1. The germline V gene has CDR1 KGHSH and CDR2 LQKENI. The CDR3 extends over 14 amino acids. V shed 8 bases, J shed 0 bases, and the junction held 4 bases outside the gene matches. The CDR3: CASGQGGSSYEQYF. In nucleotides, the CDR3 is TGTGCCAGCGGACAGGGGGGGAGCTCCTACGAGCAGTACTTC.

This clonotype was seen many times. V gene TRBV4-1 combines with J gene TRBJ2-7; 8 bases align to TRBD1. Germline CDR1 is MGHRA and CDR2 is YSYEKL. The CDR3 totals 14 residues. Trimming cost V 1 base and J 4 bases; bases outside gene matches: 3. DNA of the CDR3: TGCGCCAGCAGCCAAGGGACAGGGTTGTACGAGCAGTACTTC. Translation gives CASSQGTGLYEQYF.

The rearrangement links TRBV5-1 to TRBJ2-5; 10 nucleotides agree with TRBD1. The trim removed 4 bases at V and 4 bases at J, leaving 7 bases unmatched. The CDR3 has 15 amino acids. CDR1 and CDR2 (germline): SGHRS, YFSETQ. Here the CDR3 DNA reads TGCGCCAGCAGCCCGGGACAGGGGAGAGGAGAGACCCAGTACTTC. Translated, it gives CASSPGQGRGETQYF.

This clonotype was observed a few times. The chain recombines TRBV7-9 with TRBJ2-1, with 9 bases that match TRBD1. CDR3 length: 16 residues. The junction had 12 bases not matched to a gene; V was cut back by 5 bases and J by 7 bases. Germline CDR1 and CDR2: SEHNR and FQNEAQ (reference sequence). The CDR3: CASSATGTGPSNEQFF. DNA of the CDR3: TGTGCCAGCAGCGCTACCGGGACAGGGCCCTCTAATGAGCAGTTCTTC.

V is TRBV10-3 and J is TRBJ1-1; D gene unclear. This CDR3 is built from 13 residues. Germline CDR1 and CDR2: ENHRY and SYGVKD. Deletions cut 6 bases from V and 4 bases from J, with 12 bases between. The CDR3 DNA follows: TGTGCCATCAGCGACCTGGAGGGCACTGAAGCTTTCTTT. This codes for CAISDLEGTEAFF.

In this sample, this clonotype turned up many times. The chain links TRBV6-5 to TRBJ2-4; D is unresolved. Trimming stripped 6 bases from V and 2 bases from J, with 11 bases between. Per germline, CDR1 MNHEY and CDR2 SVGAGI. The CDR3 consists of 14 residues. The CDR3 loop is CASSEMESKNIQYF. DNA for the CDR3: TGTGCCAGCAGCGAGATGGAGTCCAAAAACATTCAGTACTTC.

The chain uses TRBV27 and TRBJ2-3; 7 nucleotides align to TRBD2. Trimming at V came to 8 bases and at J to 5 bases, leaving 13 bases not matched to a gene. The CDR3 has 15 amino acids. Per germline, CDR1 MNHEY and CDR2 SMNVEV (reference sequence). DNA of the CDR3: TGTGCCAGCGCATTGACCCCCCGGGGGGAAGATACGCAGTATTTT. Translated: CASALTPRGEDTQYF.

V is TRBV11-2 and J is TRBJ2-5; D might be TRBD2 (6 bases). Per the germline V gene, CDR1 is SGHAT and CDR2 is FQNNGV. V lost 0 bases and J 0 bases, leaving 17 bases between the germline ends. The CDR3 covers 18 residues. The CDR3 here is CASSLDQWAGSYQETQYF. In DNA form, the CDR3 reads TGTGCCAGCAGCTTAGATCAGTGGGCGGGGTCGTACCAAGAGACCCAGTACTTC.

This rearrangement joins TRBV29-1 to TRBJ2-1, with 8 bases aligning to TRBD1. The CDR3 loop spans 12 amino acids. With V trimmed by 4 bases and J by 9 bases, 5 bases remained unmatched. CDR1 is SQVTM and CDR2 is ANQGSEA in the germline V gene. The CDR3 here is CSVAPGGSEQFF. CDR3 coding DNA: TGCAGCGTTGCTCCAGGGGGCAGTGAGCAGTTCTTC.

The chain joins TRBV5-1 to TRBJ2-1; 16 bases map to TRBD2. This CDR3 is 19 amino acids long. Germline trimming cut 5 bases from V and 6 bases from J; bases unmatched to any gene: 14. Germline assignment: CDR1 SGHRS and CDR2 YFSETQ. CDR3 in amino acids: CASRVYSQGLAGGGNEQFF. CDR3 in DNA: TGCGCCAGCAGAGTCTACTCCCAGGGACTAGCGGGAGGGGGCAATGAGCAGTTCTTC. Using reference TRBV5-1 and TRBJ2-1 for the parts outside the CDR3, the full variable domain is KAGVTQTPRYLIKTRGQQVTLSCSPISGHRSVSWYQQTPGQGLQFLFEYFSETQRNKGNFPGRFSGRQFSNSRSEMNVSTLELGDSALYLCASRVYSQGLAGGGNEQFFGPGTRLTVL.

The chain couples TRBV20-1 to TRBJ2-3; 7 nucleotides line up with TRBD2. In germline, CDR1 is DFQATT, CDR2 SNEGSKA (reference sequence). The CDR3 runs 12 residues. CDR3: CRSGGSTDTQYF. The CDR3 DNA reads as TGCAGATCGGGGGGTAGCACAGATACGCAGTATTTT.

V usage is TRBV12-3 or TRBV12-4 and J usage is TRBJ2-7, with D unresolved. V dropped 8 bases and J dropped 2 bases, with 13 bases sitting between them. The CDR3 runs 13 residues. DNA of the CDR3: TGTGCCAGCCGAAAACCGAGCGCCTACGAGCAGTACTTC. Translating it yields CASRKPSAYEQYF.

V usage is TRBV4-1 and J usage is TRBJ1-2; D is perhaps TRBD1 (5 bases). CDR1 is MGHRA, CDR2 YSYEKL, per germline. This CDR3 comprises 15 residues. V lost 0 bases and J 4 bases, leaving 12 bases between the germline ends. This CDR3 is CASSQEGREAYGYTF. CDR3 nucleotides: TGCGCCAGCAGCCAAGAGGGCAGGGAGGCCTATGGCTACACCTTC.

There are a few counts of this clonotype. V is TRBV30 and J is TRBJ2-7; D is uncertain. CDR3 length equals 12 residues. Germline V gives CDR1 GTSNPN, CDR2 SVGIG (reference sequence). The V and J ends lost 0 bases and 2 bases respectively, with 5 bases between them. CDR3 sequence: CAWSVLPYEQYF. The DNA of the CDR3 is TGTGCCTGGAGTGTACTCCCCTACGAGCAGTACTTC.

The V and J genes are TRBV7-7 and TRBJ2-1; D gene ambiguous. V was pared by 3 bases and J by 7 bases, with 10 bases between. Germline CDR1 is SSHAT and CDR2 is FNYEAQ (reference sequence). This CDR3 has 13 amino acids. The chain's CDR3 is CASSLNLGNEQFF. CDR3 DNA: TGTGCCAGCAGCTTGAATCTTGGGAATGAGCAGTTCTTC.

This clonotype has only a few counts. J is TRBJ2-3 and V is TRBV11-2; no firm D call. Trimming pared 0 bases from V and 4 bases from J, leaving 5 bases between. The CDR3 is 13 residues long. Germline-derived CDR1 and CDR2 are SGHAT and FQNNGV. CDR3 amino acids: CASSLDFADTQYF. The CDR3 DNA reads TGTGCCAGCAGCTTAGATTTTGCAGATACGCAGTATTTT.

V usage is TRBV9 and J usage is TRBJ1-2; weak D call: TRBD1 (6 bases). The CDR3 is 14 residues long. The germline V gene has CDR1 SGDLS and CDR2 YYNGEE. Trimming removed 4 bases at V and 6 bases at J, with 16 bases between. CDR3 coding DNA: TGTGCCAGCAGCCCCCGACAGGACCCCCATGGCTACACCTTC. It specifies CASSPRQDPHGYTF.

The chain has TRBV20-1 and TRBJ2-4; 9 bases line up with TRBD2. The better agreement between TRBJ2-7 and the DNA end casts doubt on the J call. Germline V CDR1 and CDR2: DFQATT, SNEGSKA (reference sequence). CDR3 length: 15 residues. CDR3 protein: CSARDWASGNYEQYF. CDR3 sequence (DNA): TGCAGTGCTAGAGATTGGGCTAGCGGGAACTACGAGCAGTACTTC.

The chain links TRBV20-1 to TRBJ2-1; 8 nucleotides align to TRBD2. This CDR3 spans 14 amino acids. The junction had 5 bases not matched to a gene; V was cut back by 4 bases and J by 3 bases. CDR1 and CDR2 from the germline V gene are DFQATT and SNEGSKA (reference sequence). The DNA for the CDR3 is TGCAGTGCTAACTTGGCGGGGGGCTACAATGAGCAGTTCTTC. It specifies CSANLAGGYNEQFF.

This clonotype came up many times. This chain connects TRBV10-1 to TRBJ2-1; 11 bases are a match to TRBD2. Germline trimming cut 6 bases from V and 7 bases from J; bases unmatched to any gene: 8. The germline gives CDR1 WNHNN, CDR2 SYGVQD (reference sequence). CDR3 length equals 15 residues. The CDR3 bases are TGCGCCAGCAGCTCTAGCGGGGGGATAGGTAATGAGCAGTTCTTC. Protein product: CASSSSGGIGNEQFF.

This sequence joins TRBV6-6 and TRBJ2-1, with 7 bases fitting TRBD1. The J call may be wrong; the DNA end is better matched by TRBJ2-7. Per the germline V gene, CDR1 is MNHNY and CDR2 is SVGAGI (reference sequence). CDR3 length: 15 residues. The CDR3 reads CASSFRTGPAYEQYF. Here the CDR3 DNA reads TGTGCCAGCAGTTTTCGGACAGGACCCGCATATGAGCAGTACTTC.

As DNA, the CDR3 is TGTGCCAGCAGGGTTTCGCGGGCGGGCACAGATACGCAGTATTTT. Residues: CASRVSRAGTDTQYF. V is TRBV25-1 and J is TRBJ2-3, with TRBD2 as a possible D gene (5 bases). The CDR3 extends over 15 amino acids. The V end lost 6 bases, the J end lost 1 base, and 14 bases lay between the germline ends. CDR1 and CDR2 (germline): MGHDK, SYGVNS.

This clonotype was detected ten times or more. The J gene is TRBJ2-7, the V gene TRBV27, with 12 bases matching TRBD2. This CDR3 is 15 amino acids long. Losses at the gene ends were 5 bases for V and 4 bases for J; bases not matched to a gene: 6. Germline V gene lookup returns CDR1 MNHEY and CDR2 SMNVEV (reference sequence). The chain's CDR3 is CASSPASGRAYEQYF. CDR3 in DNA: TGTGCCAGCAGTCCCGCTAGCGGGAGGGCGTACGAGCAGTACTTC.

The sample holds a few counts of this clonotype. The genes are TRBV11-2 and TRBJ2-4; 7 bases align to TRBD1. Germline CDR1 is SGHAT and CDR2 is FQNNGV. The CDR3 runs to 14 residues. The ends lost 1 base at V and 7 bases at J; junction bases unmatched: 4. CDR3 nucleotides: TGTGCCAGCAGCTTAGTTAGGGGGCTTAACATTCAGTACTTC. As protein: CASSLVRGLNIQYF. Full variable domain (remainder filled in from reference TRBV11-2 and TRBJ2-4): EAGVAQSPRYKIIEKRQSVAFWCNPISGHATLYWYQQILGQGPKLLIQFQNNGVVDDSQLPKDRFSAERLKGVDSTLKIQPAKLEDSAVYLCASSLVRGLNIQYFGAGTRLSVL.